The 22 T cell receptor beta chains listed next were all sequenced from one sample in a study of T cell responses to AZD1222 COVID-19 vaccine. Here immunoSEQ multiplex PCR was the method, and the copy in TCRdb shows in-frame clones only, minus some. Here the sample spans roughly 67,000 clones, around nine tenths being singletons. Sequenced material: peripheral blood, taken on day 0 of AZD1222 vaccination. The receptor set was obtained from an adult in good health.

Here the CDR3 DNA reads TGTGCCAGCAGCTTAGCGTCAACAGGGGGTGTCTACGAGCAGTACTTC. Its translation: CASSLASTGGVYEQYF. V usage is TRBV7-9 and J usage is TRBJ2-7; 8 nucleotides align to TRBD1. The CDR3 contains 16 residues. Germline values: CDR1 SEHNR, CDR2 FQNEAQ (reference sequence). V lost 0 bases, J lost 3 bases, and 7 bases stayed unmatched.

This clone was found once. This rearrangement joins TRBV11-2 to TRBJ1-2, with D perhaps TRBD1 (5 bases). The germline CDR1 and CDR2 sequences are SGHAT and FQNNGV. Trimming shortened V by 6 bases and J by 3 bases, and 17 bases separated the two germline ends. The CDR3 consists of 15 residues. The CDR3 DNA sequence: TGTGCCAGCAGATCCCCGGGTAGGGGAGACTATGGCTACACCTTC. Translation: CASRSPGRGDYGYTF.

With respect to this clone: Other nucleotide sequences in the sample specify the same CDR3. V and J are TRBV7-9 and TRBJ2-5; TRBD1 aligns across 10 bases. The germline V gene has CDR1 SEHNR and CDR2 FQNEAQ (reference sequence). V dropped 1 base and J dropped 1; count of bases not matched to a gene: 3. This CDR3 is built from 16 residues. The CDR3 bases are TGTGCCAGCAGCTTAGGTGACAGGGGGCTCCAAGAGACCCAGTACTTC. It yields the protein CASSLGDRGLQETQYF. Filled out from reference TRBV7-9 and TRBJ2-5, the complete variable domain reads DTGVSQNPRHKITKRGQNVTFRCDPISEHNRLYWYRQTLGQGPEFLTYFQNEAQLEKSRLLSDRFSAERPKGSFSTLEIQRTEQGDSAMYLCASSLGDRGLQETQYFGPGTRLLVL.

Within the sample, this clone is large. The rearrangement uses TRBV27 and TRBJ1-1, with 8 bases aligning to TRBD1. Trimming cost V 5 bases and J 7 bases; bases outside gene matches: 6. This CDR3 has 13 amino acids. The germline CDR1 and CDR2 sequences are MNHEY and SMNVEV (reference sequence). This CDR3 reads CASSTTGGHEAFF. CDR3 coding DNA: TGTGCCAGCAGTACCACAGGGGGTCATGAAGCTTTCTTT.

This chain uses TRBV16 with TRBJ1-2; weak D call: TRBD1 (6 bases). The CDR3 is 16 amino acids. The germline CDR1 and CDR2 sequences are KGHSY and FQNENV. Trimming stripped 2 bases from V and 4 bases from J, with 17 bases between. The CDR3 loop reads CASSQVFAGTRYGYTF. The CDR3 coding sequence is TGTGCCAGCAGCCAAGTCTTCGCAGGGACACGCTATGGCTACACCTTC.

The V call is TRBV3-1 (or the pseudogene TRBV3-2), the J call TRBJ2-3; no clear D. The germline gives CDR1 LGHDT, CDR2 YNNKEL (reference sequence). Trimming left V 2 bases short and J 2 bases short, with 2 bases between. This CDR3 is built from 12 residues. The CDR3: CASSQFTDTQYF. The CDR3 DNA reads TGTGCCAGCAGCCAATTCACAGATACGCAGTATTTT.

The gene calls are TRBV4-2 and TRBJ2-2, with TRBD2 identical over 8 bases. The J segment lost 5 bases and the V segment lost 1 base, leaving 6 bases of the junction unmatched. Germline V gene data show CDR1 as LGHNA and CDR2 as YNFKEQ. The length of the CDR3 is 16 residues. The CDR3 DNA sequence: TGTGCCAGCAGCCAAGCCTGGCGGGAGGTGACCGGGGAGCTGTTTTTT. Residues: CASSQAWREVTGELFF.

This chain uses TRBV2 with TRBJ2-5; 7 nucleotides match TRBD2. Germline assignment: CDR1 SNHLY and CDR2 FYNNEI. J lost 4 bases, V lost 1 base, and 9 bases had no gene match. The CDR3 is made up of 16 amino acids. The CDR3 DNA is TGTGCCAGCAGTGAAGTGGGGGGAGGGCCCGGAGAGACCCAGTACTTC. Residues: CASSEVGGGPGETQYF.

CDR3 coding DNA: TGTGCCAGTAGTATGGGGCCAGGGGGATCGTATGGCTACACCTTC. It specifies CASSMGPGGSYGYTF. This chain joins TRBV19 and TRBJ1-2, with 7 nucleotides matching TRBD1. CDR1 is LNHDA and CDR2 is SQIVND in the germline V gene (reference sequence). Trimming took 3 bases from V and 5 from J; bases not matched to a gene: 9. This CDR3 spans 15 amino acids.

This clone is a singleton in its sample. This chain links TRBV30 with TRBJ1-3; D call uncertain. This CDR3 region has 13 residues. CDR1 is GTSNPN, CDR2 SVGIG, per germline (reference sequence). The V end was cut by 2 bases, the J end by 1 base, with 6 bases between. CDR3 in amino acids: CAWSRLSGNTIYF. CDR3 nucleotide sequence: TGTGCCTGGAGTCGGCTTTCTGGAAACACCATATATTTT.

The chain carries TRBV7-8 and TRBJ1-1, with unresolved D. V gave up 5 bases and J gave up 5 bases, with 12 bases separating them. This CDR3 is built from 13 residues. In germline, CDR1 is SGHVS, CDR2 FQNEAQ. The CDR3 region is CASSLAPGTEAFF. The CDR3 nucleotides read TGTGCCAGCAGCCTCGCCCCGGGGACTGAAGCTTTCTTT.

This clone was observed a single time. V is TRBV4-3 and J is TRBJ2-3; 8 nucleotides match TRBD2. Losses at the gene ends were 0 bases for V and 1 base for J; bases not matched to a gene: 12. CDR3 length equals 19 residues. The germline V gene encodes CDR1 LGHNA and CDR2 YSLEER. The CDR3 sequence is CASSQEPTSGGGRTDTQYF. In DNA, the CDR3 is TGCGCCAGCAGCCAAGAGCCCACTAGCGGTGGCGGGCGCACAGATACGCAGTATTTT.

The chain combines TRBV27 with TRBJ1-2; maybe TRBD1 (5 bases). Trimming took 1 base from V and 7 from J, leaving 10 bases between them. This CDR3 contains 13 residues. CDR1 MNHEY and CDR2 SMNVEV come from the germline V gene (reference sequence). The CDR3 is CASSLYGGGGYTF. The CDR3 DNA reads as TGTGCCAGCAGTTTATACGGGGGGGGTGGCTACACCTTC.

A note on this clone: Its ends do not fully match the called genes, so a read error is possible. The chain couples TRBV14 to TRBJ2-1; D gene ambiguous. CDR1 and CDR2 (germline): SGHDN, FVKESK. The CDR3 spans 16 residues. CDR3 residues: CASSQDRATSFNEQFF. CDR3 bases: TGTGCCAGCAGCCAAGATAGGGCAACTTCCTTCAATGAGCAGTTCTTC. The whole variable domain, filled in from reference TRBV14 and TRBJ2-1, reads EAGVTQFPSHSVIEKGQTVTLRCDPISGHDNLYWYRRVMGKEIKFLLHFVKESKQDESGMPNNRFLAERTGGTYSTLKVQPAELEDSGVYFCASSQDRATSFNEQFFGPGTRLTVL.

This clone was detected only a few times. The V call is TRBV5-1, the J call TRBJ1-6, with a tentative D call TRBD1 (6 bases). CDR3 length equals 17 residues. Germline V gene data show CDR1 as SGHRS and CDR2 as YFSETQ. The V gene lost 4 bases and the J gene lost 10 bases, with 24 bases spanning the gap. Here the CDR3 DNA reads TGCGCCAGCAGCACAAACACCGGGACAAGTGAGTCCTCACCCCTCCACTTT. It translates to CASSTNTGTSESSPLHF. The full variable domain, rest sourced from reference TRBV5-1 and TRBJ1-6, is KAGVTQTPRYLIKTRGQQVTLSCSPISGHRSVSWYQQTPGQGLQFLFEYFSETQRNKGNFPGRFSGRQFSNSRSEMNVSTLELGDSALYLCASSTNTGTSESSPLHFGNGTRLTVT.

The table lists this clone with a few counts. The rearrangement joins TRBV4-2 to TRBJ2-3, with 10 nucleotides matching TRBD2. This CDR3 has 15 residues. Unmatched junction bases numbered 5, after V lost 6 bases and J lost 2 bases. Germline CDR1 LGHNA, CDR2 YNFKEQ. The DNA for the CDR3 is TGTGCCAGCAGGGAGACTAGCGGGCACACAGATACGCAGTATTTT. The encoded protein is CASRETSGHTDTQYF.

This chain links TRBV7-9 with TRBJ1-2, with D uncertain. The V and J ends lost 1 base and 6 bases respectively, with 9 bases between them. The CDR3 extends over 13 amino acids. CDR1 is SEHNR, CDR2 FQNEAQ, per germline (reference sequence). The CDR3 spells CASSLVGMHGYTF. The CDR3 DNA is TGTGCCAGCAGCTTAGTCGGGATGCATGGCTACACCTTC.

The chain couples TRBV7-2 to TRBJ1-6; D not resolved. V was clipped by 5 bases and J by 7 bases, with 15 bases between them. CDR1 and CDR2 from the germline V gene are SGHTA and FQGNSA. The CDR3 length is 15 residues. CDR3 in amino acids: CASSPGWRQNSPLHF. CDR3 DNA: TGTGCCAGCAGCCCGGGTTGGAGGCAGAATTCACCCCTCCACTTT.

The gene calls are TRBV5-4 and TRBJ2-5; TRBD2 is a possible D gene (5 bases). V lost 4 bases and J 5 bases, leaving 12 bases between the germline ends. The CDR3 consists of 13 residues. Germline CDR1 is SGHNT and CDR2 is YYREEE (reference sequence). This CDR3 is CASSRGRGETQYF. The CDR3 nucleotides are TGTGCCAGCAGCCGGGGAAGAGGGGAGACCCAGTACTTC.

The rearrangement links TRBV5-1 to TRBJ2-7; D possibly corresponds to TRBD2 (6 bases). The ends were cut back, 3 bases at V and 7 bases at J, with 11 bases in the middle. Germline CDR1 is SGHRS and CDR2 is YFSETQ. The CDR3 covers 12 residues. CDR3 protein: CASSYDGGEQYF. In DNA form, the CDR3 reads TGCGCCAGCAGCTACGATGGGGGGGAGCAGTACTTC.

Concerning this clone itself: Other DNA sequences in this sample translate to the same CDR3. V is TRBV9 and J is TRBJ1-1; D is uncertain. This CDR3 comprises 14 residues. CDR1 is SGDLS, CDR2 YYNGEE, per germline. The V and J ends lost 0 bases and 4 bases respectively, with 10 bases between them. Here the CDR3 reads CASSVVVGSTEAFF. CDR3 DNA sequence: TGTGCCAGCAGCGTAGTTGTGGGGAGCACTGAAGCTTTCTTT.

The gene calls are TRBV14 and TRBJ2-7; D not resolved. The germline gives CDR1 SGHDN, CDR2 FVKESK. V was shortened by 7 bases and J by 6 bases, with 16 bases between the two germline ends. There are 13 residues in the CDR3. CDR3 coding DNA: TGTGCCAGCATCAGGCGCTCGTCGATCGAGCAGTACTTC. This codes for CASIRRSSIEQYF.